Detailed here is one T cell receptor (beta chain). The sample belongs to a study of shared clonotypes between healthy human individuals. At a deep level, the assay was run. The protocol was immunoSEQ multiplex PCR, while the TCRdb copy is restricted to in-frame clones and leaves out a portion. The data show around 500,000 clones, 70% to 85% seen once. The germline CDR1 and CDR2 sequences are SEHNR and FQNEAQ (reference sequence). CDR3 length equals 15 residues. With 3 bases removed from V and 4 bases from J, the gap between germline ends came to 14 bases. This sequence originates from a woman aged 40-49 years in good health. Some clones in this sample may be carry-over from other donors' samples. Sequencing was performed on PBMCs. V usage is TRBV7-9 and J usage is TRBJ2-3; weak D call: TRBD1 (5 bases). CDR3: CASSFFQGGPDTQYF. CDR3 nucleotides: TGTGCCAGCAGCTTTTTTCAGGGTGGGCCAGATACGCAGTATTTT.